This T cell receptor (beta chain) was retrieved from a study of cytomegalovirus exposure and HLA in healthy donors. Trimming removed 0 bases at V and 6 bases at J, with 9 bases between. Germline V gene lookup returns CDR1 LGHNA and CDR2 YSLEER. The CDR3 runs to 14 residues. The PCR had 60 Vbeta and 13 Jbeta primers. Assay used: immunoSEQ multiplex PCR; TCRdb lists only in-frame clones, some missing. The sample lists around 60,000 clones, 71% occurring once. Study results and limitations: The authors enumerated over 150 TCR beta chains as linked to cytomegalovirus.

Notes on this clone: As yet, its antigen is unknown.

Sequenced sample: PBMCs. The clonotype was recovered from a man aged 50 or older in good health and CMV-seropositive. The rearrangement links TRBV4-3 to TRBJ1-5, with D tentatively TRBD1 (5 bases). The CDR3 region is CASSQEGRGQPQHF. CDR3 coding DNA: TGCGCCAGCAGCCAAGAAGGGAGGGGTCAGCCCCAGCATTTT.